Detailed here is one TCR beta chain. Antigen specificity is unknown. The data derive from a study of cytomegalovirus exposure and HLA in healthy donors. Both 60 Vbeta primers and 13 Jbeta primers went into the PCR. Clones were sequenced by immunoSEQ multiplex PCR, and TCRdb holds only the in-frame ones, with some missing. The data contain around 150,000 clones, over 80% of them singletons. Study-wide points: V- and J-gene trimming of TCR beta was linked (in a later analysis) to a missense DCLRE1C variant.

CDR3 length: 15 amino acids. V shed 5 bases, J shed 4 bases, and the junction held 8 bases outside the gene matches. Germline CDR1 SEHNR, CDR2 FQNEAQ (reference sequence). The source material was PBMCs. The sequence derives from a male donor in good health and CMV-seropositive. The chain couples TRBV7-9 to TRBJ2-1; TRBD2 matches 7 bases. CDR3 region: CASSPLGEGYNEQFF. Here the CDR3 DNA reads TGTGCCAGCAGCCCCCTTGGGGAGGGATACAATGAGCAGTTCTTC.